This TCR beta chain was identified during a study of T cell responses to AZD1222 COVID-19 vaccine (dated by TCRdb to the early 2020s). About the investigation overall: TCR sequencing was performed for about 250 trial participants, of whom 200 to 210 were given two doses of AZD1222 and approximately 25 were given two doses of MenACWY control vaccine. Enrollment into the trials was organized by age into subgroups of 18-55, 56-69 and 70-plus years, and those subgroups contained roughly 150, 30 and 60 TCR-sequenced participants, respectively. Paper-wide results and their limitations: Conclusions about previously exposed vaccinees were limited because only a handful of AZD1222 recipients were SARS-CoV-2 seropositive at baseline. Participants were mostly white British and included more females than males, and it was suggested by the authors that clonal diversity may have been underestimated. Nearly half of unique spike-specific TCRs reportedly recognized epitopes outside regions mutated in the B.1.351 and B.1.1.7 variants. In the small 56-69-year group, the increase in depth fell short of significance, most likely because of low power. A significant rise in spike-specific TCR breadth and depth was observed after two AZD1222 doses relative to day 0 and relative to MenACWY recipients. CD4 TCRs associated with the vaccine covered the entire spike protein, and the dominant responses were in regions 160-218 and 743-854. Because no samples from the day 14 peak response were available, repertoires could be characterized only after the peak T cell response.

V drops 7 bases and J drops 1 base, leaving 19 bases in between. CDR1 and CDR2 (MNHNY, SVGAGI) derive from the germline V gene (reference sequence). The CDR3 runs 16 amino acids, cysteine and phenylalanine included. Only the CDR3 portion is preserved as DNA: 48 bases, with reading frame beginning at the first base. The CDR3 regions of human TCRbeta chains were analyzed by immunosequencing. Concerning the study's data processing: TCRs in the repertoires were compared against a reference library of SARS-CoV-2-specific TCRs that had been generated with the MIRA antigen-specificity platform. Breadth meant the fraction of unique TCRs that were SARS-CoV-2-associated, whereas depth meant the fraction of total T cells that were SARS-CoV-2-associated. Using the MIRA data, each spike-specific TCR was assigned both to the spike region to which the TCR was reactive and to a CD4 or CD8 class. Log10-transformed breadth and depth values were compared by one-way ANOVA with Sidak's multiple comparisons tests. In TCRdb, the immuneACCESS table is reduced to in-frame sequences with V and J assigned. These tables do not hold every clone; where another copy was compared, an unresolved V gene accounts for under half, and the others remain unexplained. Clonal size and the V and J genes are those of that table, whereas D and trimming came from the DNA. Recorded for this sample are about 120,000 clones; approximately 83% of them occurred a single time. Of the sample, 3.9% falls within the top ten clones.

Notes on this clone: This receptor's antigen is unknown. Base qualities are not recorded, but no much larger clone differs from it by a single base.

The time point tag for this specimen amounts to: baseline before first vaccination. According to the study, the label for this sample's treatment or condition signals: meningococcal conjugate vaccine given as trial control. The vaccinee samples were drawn from two UK trials, COV001 and COV002, one of which was a single-blind randomized controlled phase 2/3 trial testing AZD1222 (ChAdOx1 nCoV-19) in healthy adults. For TCRbeta chain sequencing, PBMC samples were collected from trial participants at day 0 and at day 28 after the second dose. This clonotype originated in an adult in good health. The V gene is TRBV6-6 and the J gene is TRBJ1-1; the D segment could be TRBD1, given 6 matching bases. The input for sequencing was peripheral blood, taken on day 0 of MenACWY control vaccination. The nucleotides read TGTGCCAGCACGAAGGGAAAGTTGGGACAGAACACTGAAGCTTTCTTT. Its translation reads: CASTKGKLGQNTEAFF.